These 27 T cell receptor beta chains share one sample of origin, sequenced in a study of patients and donors after allogeneic stem cell transplantation. TCRdb processed the RT-PCR reads anew with MiXCR; each CDR3 protein has one entry. The sample holds approximately 430,000 distinct CDR3 sequences; around 15% are singletons and the top ten take 7% to 7.5%. The source material was blood, either unsorted or a sorted T cell fraction (not recorded which). These receptors came from a human donor who was either an allogeneic HSCT recipient or a stem cell or donor lymphocyte infusion donor (not recorded which). It is not recorded whose cells these are; they may come from a transplant donor.

J is TRBJ1-1 and V is TRBV27; D remains unclear. There are 12 residues in the CDR3. CDR1 and CDR2 from the germline V gene are MNHEY and SMNVEV (reference sequence). V was cut by 7 bases and J by 11 bases, with 17 bases left in between. CDR3 nucleotide sequence: TGTGCCAGCACTGGACCGGGTCCTCGGGCTTTCTTT. This encodes CASTGPGPRAFF.

The table lists this clonotype with a few counts. At one boundary the junction diverges from the germline segment, which might be a read error. The chain has TRBV5-1 and TRBJ1-2, with D perhaps matching TRBD1 (5 bases). CDR3 length: 13 residues. In germline, CDR1 is SGHRS, CDR2 YFSETQ. As DNA, the CDR3 is TGTGCCAGCAGTTCTACAGGTTACTATGGCTACACCTTC. Amino acids: CASSSTGYYGYTF.

This clonotype appeared a few times. The CDR3 nucleotides read TGTGCCAGTAGGGGTTTTCAAGGCCACGAGCAGTACTTC. This codes for CASRGFQGHEQYF. This chain links TRBV5-4 with TRBJ2-7, with D perhaps matching TRBD1 (5 bases). Germline loops: CDR1 SGHNT, CDR2 YYREEE (reference sequence). The CDR3 has 13 residues. The V end lost 8 bases, the J end lost 5 bases, and 17 bases lay between the germline ends.

In this sample, this clonotype turned up a few times. The genes are TRBV27 and TRBJ2-3, with D possibly matching TRBD2 (6 bases). Trimming took off 3 bases at V and 3 bases at J, with 19 bases between the two ends. The CDR3 consists of 17 residues. The germline V gene encodes CDR1 MNHEY and CDR2 SMNVEV (reference sequence). The CDR3 protein is CASSFPRARGGTDTQYF. CDR3 nucleotide sequence: TGTGCCAGCAGTTTTCCTAGGGCGCGGGGCGGAACAGATACGCAGTATTTT.

The CDR3 protein is CSARGGGVNYGYTF. The CDR3 DNA follows: TGCAGTGCTAGAGGAGGGGGCGTTAACTATGGCTACACCTTC. The chain is built from TRBV20-1 and TRBJ1-2; 7 nucleotides line up with TRBD1. The CDR3 spans 14 residues. Per the germline V gene, CDR1 is DFQATT and CDR2 is SNEGSKA (reference sequence). The junction had 3 bases not matched to a gene; V was cut back by 1 base and J by 1 base.

This clonotype has more than one count but fewer than ten. This chain joins TRBV6-5 and TRBJ1-2; 7 positions agree with TRBD1. Trimming at V came to 1 base and at J to 6 bases, leaving 11 bases not matched to a gene. CDR1 and CDR2 (germline): MNHEY, SVGAGI. The CDR3 totals 16 residues. Here the CDR3 reads CASSYWYDRDGDGYTF. CDR3 DNA: TGTGCCAGCAGTTACTGGTACGACAGGGACGGCGATGGCTACACCTTC.

The gene calls are TRBV20-1 and TRBJ2-1; 11 bases are a match to TRBD2. Trimming took 7 bases from V and 7 from J; bases not matched to a gene: 3. The CDR3 runs 12 residues. The germline V gene has CDR1 DFQATT and CDR2 SNEGSKA (reference sequence). DNA for the CDR3: TGCAGTGTAGCGGGAGGGAAGAATGAGCAGTTCTTC. Translation gives CSVAGGKNEQFF.

The chain couples TRBV5-1 to TRBJ1-1, with 8 bases matching TRBD1. CDR3 length: 16 amino acids. J gave up 6 bases and V 0 bases, and 10 bases lay outside the gene matches. Per the germline V gene, CDR1 is SGHRS and CDR2 is YFSETQ. The DNA of the CDR3 is TGCGCCAGCAGCTTGGCGGTCTCCAGGGGGCGGCCTGAAGCTTTCTTT. Translated: CASSLAVSRGRPEAFF.

The V call is TRBV9, the J call TRBJ2-6, with no clear D. Germline V gene data show CDR1 as SGDLS and CDR2 as YYNGEE. V was trimmed by 4 bases and J by 2 bases, leaving 13 bases between them. The length of the CDR3 is 16 residues. CDR3 DNA: TGTGCCAGCAGCCCCCGGTGGGCTCCTGGGGCCAACGTCCTGACTTTC. Its protein is CASSPRWAPGANVLTF.

The sample holds a few counts of this clonotype. V is TRBV5-1 and J is TRBJ2-7, with TRBD1 matching over 9 bases. The trim removed 2 bases at V and 4 bases at J, leaving 7 bases unmatched. Germline-derived CDR1 and CDR2 are SGHRS and YFSETQ. The length of the CDR3 is 15 residues. The CDR3 nucleotides are TGCGCCAGCAGCTTTTCCGGGACAGGGCGGTACGAGCAGTACTTC. Translating it yields CASSFSGTGRYEQYF. Together with reference TRBV5-1 and TRBJ2-7, the CDR3 gives the full variable domain: KAGVTQTPRYLIKTRGQQVTLSCSPISGHRSVSWYQQTPGQGLQFLFEYFSETQRNKGNFPGRFSGRQFSNSRSEMNVSTLELGDSALYLCASSFSGTGRYEQYFGPGTRLTVT.

This clonotype turned up a few times. This rearrangement joins TRBV5-1 to TRBJ2-3; D is undetermined. The V end was cut by 4 bases, the J end by 3 bases, with 18 bases between. The CDR3 totals 16 residues. The V gene's germline CDR1 is SGHRS and CDR2 YFSETQ. CDR3 DNA sequence: TGCGCCAGCAGCGAGACCCCCGCCGACGGGACAGATACGCAGTATTTT. It yields the protein CASSETPADGTDTQYF.

This clonotype showed up just a few times. The V call is TRBV2, the J call TRBJ1-4; D call uncertain. This CDR3 region has 14 residues. Germline CDR1 SNHLY, CDR2 FYNNEI. V was clipped by 2 bases and J by 4 bases, with 8 bases between them. The DNA for the CDR3 is TGTGCCAGCAGTGAACAGTTTTATAATGAAAAACTGTTTTTT. As protein: CASSEQFYNEKLFF.

The rearrangement links TRBV27 to TRBJ2-1, with D possibly TRBD2 on 7 matching bases. The germline V gene encodes CDR1 MNHEY and CDR2 SMNVEV (reference sequence). The CDR3 covers 21 residues. V lost 3 bases to trimming and J lost 0 bases, with 27 bases between them. The chain's CDR3 is CASSLSPGRRGPPSSYNEQFF. Written as DNA, the CDR3 is TGTGCCAGCAGTTTGTCCCCTGGACGGCGGGGGCCCCCCAGCTCCTACAATGAGCAGTTCTTC.

The table lists this clonotype with a few counts. The V and J genes are TRBV20-1 and TRBJ2-5; tentatively, D is TRBD2 (7 bases). Per germline, CDR1 DFQATT and CDR2 SNEGSKA (reference sequence). The CDR3 runs to 16 residues. With 1 base removed from V and 5 bases from J, the gap between germline ends came to 20 bases. The CDR3 region is CSARVPLGKGGETQYF. In nucleotides, the CDR3 is TGCAGTGCTAGAGTACCTCTCGGCAAGGGGGGGGAGACCCAGTACTTC.

V usage is TRBV20-1 and J usage is TRBJ2-3; the D call may be TRBD1 or TRBD2 (5 bases each). With 0 bases removed from V and 10 bases from J, the gap between germline ends came to 8 bases. This CDR3 comprises 11 residues. Germline values: CDR1 DFQATT, CDR2 SNEGSKA (reference sequence). CDR3 nucleotide sequence: TGCAGTGCTAGAGATGTGGGGGCGCAGTATTTT. It specifies CSARDVGAQYF.

The gene calls are TRBV20-1 and TRBJ2-7; 8 positions match TRBD2. Germline CDR1 is DFQATT and CDR2 is SNEGSKA (reference sequence). The CDR3 consists of 14 residues. J lost 7 bases, V lost 1 base, and 9 bases had no gene match. CDR3 coding DNA: TGCAGTGCTAGAGCGGGAGGGCCGCTTAGAGAGCAGTACTTC. Its protein is CSARAGGPLREQYF.

Only a few counts were recorded for this clonotype. This sequence joins TRBV25-1 and TRBJ1-1, with D possibly matching TRBD1 (6 bases). V was pared by 8 bases and J by 1 base, with 14 bases between. The CDR3 length is 14 residues. From germline, CDR1 is MGHDK and CDR2 SYGVNS. The CDR3 region has the DNA TGTGCCAGCGCAGTGGGGGGCGGGAACACTGAAGCTTTCTTT. Its protein is CASAVGGGNTEAFF.

This sequence joins TRBV10-3 and TRBJ2-7; 9 positions agree with TRBD1. After removal of 10 bases from V and 3 bases from J, the junction contained 16 bases not matched to a gene. CDR1 and CDR2 from the germline V gene are ENHRY and SYGVKD. This CDR3 spans 16 amino acids. CDR3 nucleotide sequence: TGTGCCACAAATCAACGAACCGGGACAGGGAGCTACGAGCAGTACTTC. Translation gives CATNQRTGTGSYEQYF.

The rearrangement uses TRBV5-1 and TRBJ1-1; possibly TRBD1 for D (6 bases). The V gene's germline CDR1 is SGHRS and CDR2 YFSETQ. The CDR3 has 15 amino acids. The V end lost 0 bases, the J end lost 5 bases, and 14 bases lay between the germline ends. The CDR3 sequence is CASSLEGGPTTEAFF. The CDR3 DNA is TGCGCCAGCAGCTTGGAGGGGGGGCCAACAACTGAAGCTTTCTTT.

This clonotype was observed a few times. This sequence joins TRBV11-2 and TRBJ2-7; no firm D call. The ends were cut back, 3 bases at V and 4 bases at J, with 7 bases in the middle. The CDR3 loop spans 12 amino acids. Germline-derived CDR1 and CDR2 are SGHAT and FQNNGV. For the CDR3, the DNA is TGTGCCAGCAGCTTTAAAGGGTACGAGCAGTACTTC. Its translation is CASSFKGYEQYF.

This clonotype was seen more than once but under ten times. This rearrangement joins TRBV2 to TRBJ2-1; 11 bases agree with TRBD2. The V segment lost 3 bases and the J segment 9 bases; nucleotides outside the gene matches: 7. The V gene's germline CDR1 is SNHLY and CDR2 FYNNEI. The CDR3 length is 15 residues. CDR3 in amino acids: CASSEVAGGPGEQFF. The CDR3 DNA reads TGTGCCAGCAGTGAGGTAGCGGGGGGGCCAGGTGAGCAGTTCTTC.

In this sample, this clonotype turned up a few times. The chain carries TRBV6-1 and TRBJ1-2, with 7 bases identical to TRBD1. Germline loops: CDR1 MNHNS, CDR2 SASEGT. The CDR3 spans 14 residues. V was clipped by 3 bases and J by 1 base; unmatched bases: 2. The DNA of the CDR3 is TGTGCCAGCAGTGAGGGACAGCATAACTATGGCTACACCTTC. It encodes CASSEGQHNYGYTF.

The chain carries TRBV7-9 and TRBJ2-6, with a tentative D call TRBD1 (5 bases). The V end lost 4 bases, the J end lost 4 bases, and 14 bases lay between the germline ends. The germline CDR1 and CDR2 sequences are SEHNR and FQNEAQ (reference sequence). The CDR3 has 16 amino acids. The CDR3 spells CASSSTRATGANVLTF. CDR3 bases: TGTGCCAGCAGCTCAACCAGGGCTACAGGGGCCAACGTCCTGACTTTC.

The chain is built from TRBV7-9 and TRBJ1-2; D not resolved. Trimming stripped 5 bases from V and 3 bases from J, with 10 bases between. CDR3 size: 13 residues. Germline loops: CDR1 SEHNR, CDR2 FQNEAQ (reference sequence). The CDR3 here is CASSNRLDYGYTF. The CDR3 DNA reads TGTGCCAGCAGCAATAGGCTGGACTATGGCTACACCTTC.

In nucleotides, the CDR3 is TGTGCCAGCAGTTTAATAGGGAGCCAGCCCCAGCATTTT. Translating it yields CASSLIGSQPQHF. The rearrangement links TRBV28 to TRBJ1-5; D unclear. The CDR3 runs 13 residues. Per germline, CDR1 MDHEN and CDR2 SYDVKM. Between the trimmed V and J ends, which lost 2 bases and 7 bases, there was a span of 9 bases.

This clonotype was recorded a few times. The rearrangement uses TRBV27 and TRBJ2-1; perhaps D is TRBD1 or TRBD2 (6 bases each). Germline V gene data show CDR1 as MNHEY and CDR2 as SMNVEV (reference sequence). This CDR3 contains 12 residues. With 5 bases removed from V and 8 bases from J, the gap between germline ends came to 10 bases. The CDR3 DNA follows: TGTGCCAGCAGTGGAGGGGGTTATGAGCAGTTCTTC. This codes for CASSGGGYEQFF.

This clonotype has only a few counts. The chain uses TRBV5-6 and TRBJ1-1, with TRBD1 identical over 8 bases. Germline V gene data show CDR1 as SGHDT and CDR2 as YYEEEE. This CDR3 is 16 amino acids long. Unmatched junction bases numbered 9, after V lost 4 bases and J lost 1 base. The CDR3 DNA follows: TGTGCCAGCAGCCTAACTCCGGGACAGGCGAACACTGAAGCTTTCTTT. Translation gives CASSLTPGQANTEAFF.